The following is a T cell receptor beta chain sequence with its context. This sample is part of a study of OX40 agonist ivuxolimab in advanced cancers. Here immunoSEQ multiplex PCR was the method, and the copy in TCRdb shows in-frame clones only, minus some. Of several thousand clones in the sample, more than 75% are singletons; the top ten hold under 20%. The germline gives CDR1 LNHDA, CDR2 SQIVND (reference sequence). CDR3 length: 12 residues. With 10 bases clipped from V and 5 bases from J, the junction kept 5 bases outside the gene matches. The source was CD4+ or CD8+ T cells sorted from blood, collected in a trial of the OX40 agonist ivuxolimab. This TCR was recovered from an adult with an advanced solid tumor such as melanoma, head and neck, liver or kidney cancer. The chain couples TRBV19 to TRBJ2-1; 7 bases line up with TRBD1. The CDR3 spells CAIRQGDNEQFF. The CDR3 DNA reads as TGTGCCATTCGACAGGGCGACAATGAGCAGTTCTTC.